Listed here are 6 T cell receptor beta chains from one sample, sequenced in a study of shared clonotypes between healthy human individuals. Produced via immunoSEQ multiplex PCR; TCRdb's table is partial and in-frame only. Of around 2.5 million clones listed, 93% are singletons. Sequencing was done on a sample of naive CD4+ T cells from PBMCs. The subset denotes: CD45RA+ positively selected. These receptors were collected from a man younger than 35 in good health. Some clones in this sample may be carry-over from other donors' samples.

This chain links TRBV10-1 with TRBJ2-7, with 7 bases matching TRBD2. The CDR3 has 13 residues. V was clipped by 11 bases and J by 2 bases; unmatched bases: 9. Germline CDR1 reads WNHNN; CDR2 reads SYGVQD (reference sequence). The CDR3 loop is CASGGPGPYEQYF. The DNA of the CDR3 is TGCGCCTCGGGGGGTCCGGGCCCCTACGAGCAGTACTTC.

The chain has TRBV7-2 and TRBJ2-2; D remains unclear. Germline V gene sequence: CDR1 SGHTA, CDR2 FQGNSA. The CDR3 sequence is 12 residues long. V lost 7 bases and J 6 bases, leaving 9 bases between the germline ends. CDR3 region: CASTPEAGELFF. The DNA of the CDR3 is TGTGCCAGCACCCCCGAGGCCGGGGAGCTGTTTTTT.

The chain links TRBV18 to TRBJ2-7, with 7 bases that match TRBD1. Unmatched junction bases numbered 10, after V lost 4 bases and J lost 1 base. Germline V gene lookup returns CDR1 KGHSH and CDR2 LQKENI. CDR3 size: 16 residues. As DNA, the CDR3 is TGTGCCAGCTCACGCAACAGGGGCTCTCGGTCCTACGAGCAGTACTTC. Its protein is CASSRNRGSRSYEQYF.

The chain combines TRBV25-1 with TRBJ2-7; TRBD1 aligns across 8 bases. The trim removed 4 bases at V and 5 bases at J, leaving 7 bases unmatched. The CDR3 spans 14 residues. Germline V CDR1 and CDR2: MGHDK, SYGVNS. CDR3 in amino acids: CASSVDRGSHEQYF. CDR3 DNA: TGTGCCAGCAGTGTAGACAGGGGTAGCCACGAGCAGTACTTC.

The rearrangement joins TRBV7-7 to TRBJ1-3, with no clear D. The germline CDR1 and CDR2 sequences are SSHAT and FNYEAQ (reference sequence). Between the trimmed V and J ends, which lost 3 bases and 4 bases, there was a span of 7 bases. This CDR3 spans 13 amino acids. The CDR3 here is CASSFGIGNTIYF. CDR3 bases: TGTGCCAGCAGCTTCGGCATCGGAAACACCATATATTTT.

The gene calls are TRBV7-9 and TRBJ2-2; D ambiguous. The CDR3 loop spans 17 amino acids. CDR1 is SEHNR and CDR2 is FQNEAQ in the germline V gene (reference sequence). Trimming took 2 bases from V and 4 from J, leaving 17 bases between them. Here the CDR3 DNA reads TGTGCCAGCAGCTTATTTGGTCCTCCGGTGGGCACCGGGGAGCTGTTTTTT. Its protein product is CASSLFGPPVGTGELFF.